One and the same sample provided the 32 T cell receptor beta chains below, sequenced in a study of CD8+ T cells in alopecia areata. RNA extraction and reverse transcription yielded cDNA as sequencing template. Measured with immunoSEQ multiplex PCR; TCRdb has only the in-frame clones, and not every one. The data show 90,000 to 100,000 clones, about 40% seen once. Sequencing used CD4+ T cells sorted from blood. The receptors shown here come from a human donor with alopecia areata.

The table lists this clone with a few counts. The gene calls are TRBV28 and TRBJ2-3; TRBD2 agrees at 8 bases. Unmatched junction bases numbered 8, after V lost 5 bases and J lost 4 bases. This CDR3 is 15 amino acids long. Germline values: CDR1 MDHEN, CDR2 SYDVKM. The CDR3 region is CASSPDSGKSDTQYF. The CDR3 nucleotides are TGTGCCAGCAGTCCCGATAGCGGGAAGTCAGATACGCAGTATTTT.

The chain uses TRBV28 and TRBJ2-1, with D possibly being TRBD1 or TRBD2 (6 bases each). Germline V lookup: CDR1 MDHEN, CDR2 SYDVKM. This CDR3 has 12 amino acids. Trimming cost V 4 bases and J 12 bases, with 13 bases left between them. CDR3 nucleotides: TGTGCCAGCAGTTCCACGGGGGCAACGCAGTTCTTC. As protein: CASSSTGATQFF. Full variable domain (remainder filled in from reference TRBV28 and TRBJ2-1): DVKVTQSSRYLVKRTGEKVFLECVQDMDHENMFWYRQDPGLGLRLIYFSYDVKMKEKGDIPEGYSVSREKKERFSLILESASTNQTSMYLCASSSTGATQFFGPGTRLTVL.

The V and J genes are TRBV11-2 and TRBJ2-3, with 11 bases fitting TRBD2. The germline gives CDR1 SGHAT, CDR2 FQNNGV. Germline trimming cut 5 bases from V and 6 bases from J; bases unmatched to any gene: 10. CDR3 length equals 16 residues. The CDR3 reads CASSQLAGGLGDTQYF. The CDR3 DNA reads TGTGCCAGCAGCCAGCTAGCGGGAGGCTTAGGGGATACGCAGTATTTT.

This rearrangement joins TRBV27 to TRBJ2-7; D is unclear. Trimming shortened V by 5 bases and J by 0 bases, and 14 bases separated the two germline ends. The germline V gene has CDR1 MNHEY and CDR2 SMNVEV (reference sequence). The CDR3 spans 15 residues. This chain's CDR3 is CASSLKGGSSYEQYF. The CDR3 coding sequence is TGTGCCAGCAGTCTAAAGGGCGGTAGCTCCTACGAGCAGTACTTC.

The chain couples TRBV7-8 to TRBJ1-2, with 8 bases lining up with TRBD1. Trimming at V came to 5 bases and at J to 8 bases, leaving 7 bases not matched to a gene. The CDR3 loop spans 13 amino acids. Per germline, CDR1 SGHVS and CDR2 FQNEAQ. The CDR3 sequence: CASSPDRGSGYTF. For the CDR3, the DNA is TGTGCCAGCAGCCCTGACAGGGGAAGCGGCTACACCTTC.

V gene TRBV29-1 combines with J gene TRBJ1-5; 9 positions agree with TRBD1. Trimming cost V 4 bases and J 5 bases; bases outside gene matches: 3. This CDR3 spans 13 amino acids. Germline V gives CDR1 SQVTM, CDR2 ANQGSEA. The CDR3 protein is CSVGDRGDQPQHF. The CDR3 DNA sequence: TGCAGCGTTGGAGACAGGGGGGATCAGCCCCAGCATTTT.

This clone was seen a handful of times. The chain has TRBV29-1 and TRBJ2-5; D not certain. The CDR3 extends over 14 amino acids. The V gene's germline CDR1 is SQVTM and CDR2 ANQGSEA. V was trimmed by 4 bases and J by 1 base, leaving 13 bases between them. CDR3 bases: TGCAGCGTTGCGCCGACCGGGTTCCAAGAGACCCAGTACTTC. It codes for CSVAPTGFQETQYF. Full variable domain (missing parts from reference TRBV29-1 and TRBJ2-5): SAVISQKPSRDICQRGTSLTIQCQVDSQVTMMFWYRQQPGQSLTLIATANQGSEATYESGFVIDKFPISRPNLTFSTLTVSNMSPEDSSIYLCSVAPTGFQETQYFGPGTRLLVL.

In its sample, this clone is medium-sized. The chain employs TRBV28 and TRBJ2-7; D gene ambiguous. CDR1 is MDHEN, CDR2 SYDVKM, per germline. This CDR3 has 8 residues. Here the CDR3 reads CPPYEQYF. CDR3 bases: TGTCCTCCCTACGAGCAGTACTTC.

The rearrangement joins TRBV28 to TRBJ2-7; TRBD1 matches 7 bases. J lost 2 bases, V lost 6 bases, and 4 bases had no gene match. The CDR3 contains 13 residues. Germline V gene sequence: CDR1 MDHEN, CDR2 SYDVKM. The CDR3 DNA follows: TGTGCCAGCAGATGGGGGACAGCCTACGAGCAGTACTTC. Translation: CASRWGTAYEQYF. Supplemented by reference TRBV28 and TRBJ2-7, the full variable domain reads DVKVTQSSRYLVKRTGEKVFLECVQDMDHENMFWYRQDPGLGLRLIYFSYDVKMKEKGDIPEGYSVSREKKERFSLILESASTNQTSMYLCASRWGTAYEQYFGPGTRLTVT.

This clone was detected only a few times. The gene calls are TRBV29-1 and TRBJ2-7; 7 bases line up with TRBD2. Germline V CDR1 and CDR2: SQVTM, ANQGSEA. The CDR3 is made up of 15 amino acids. The V and J ends lost 4 bases and 0 bases, in that order; junction bases with no gene match: 9. The CDR3 reads CSVGEVGGGSYEQYF. CDR3 coding DNA: TGCAGCGTTGGCGAGGTGGGCGGGGGCTCCTACGAGCAGTACTTC.

The genes are TRBV30 and TRBJ2-7; no clear D gene. The CDR3 has 12 residues. Germline CDR1 reads GTSNPN; CDR2 reads SVGIG (reference sequence). V lost 0 bases and J 5 bases, leaving 8 bases between the germline ends. CDR3 in DNA: TGTGCCTGGAGTGTCCCCCCCAACGAGCAGTACTTC. Amino acid sequence: CAWSVPPNEQYF.

This clone was detected a few times. CDR3 amino acids: CASSFSEAGVGEQYF. CDR3 bases: TGTGCCAGCAGTTTCAGTGAAGCGGGAGTGGGAGAGCAGTACTTC. This chain uses TRBV28 with TRBJ2-7, with 8 bases matching TRBD2. The length of the CDR3 is 15 residues. Germline V CDR1 and CDR2: MDHEN, SYDVKM. V was pared by 3 bases and J by 7 bases, with 11 bases of the junction left unmatched.

This chain joins TRBV4-3 and TRBJ2-3; 9 nucleotides align to TRBD2. Germline values: CDR1 LGHNA, CDR2 YSLEER. V lost 1 base and J lost 0; bases outside the gene matches: 5. The CDR3 has 17 residues. The DNA for the CDR3 is TGCGCCAGCAGCCAAGGAAGACTAGCGGCTAGCACAGATACGCAGTATTTT. Encoded protein: CASSQGRLAASTDTQYF.

The chain recombines TRBV7-9 with TRBJ2-1; 11 bases line up with TRBD2. The CDR3 loop spans 15 amino acids. The ends lost 6 bases at V and 4 bases at J; junction bases unmatched: 5. Germline V gives CDR1 SEHNR, CDR2 FQNEAQ (reference sequence). Written as DNA, the CDR3 is TGTGCCAGCAGGGATCGACTAGCGGGGTACAATGAGCAGTTCTTC. This sequence encodes CASRDRLAGYNEQFF.

V gene TRBV2 combines with J gene TRBJ2-1, with 12 bases matching TRBD2. The germline V gene encodes CDR1 SNHLY and CDR2 FYNNEI. The CDR3 has 13 amino acids. J lost 15 bases, V lost 4 bases, and 7 bases had no gene match. CDR3 region: CASSGRTSGVGFF. The CDR3 bases are TGTGCCAGCAGTGGACGGACTAGCGGGGTTGGGTTCTTC.

This chain links TRBV29-1 with TRBJ2-7; D perhaps matches TRBD1 (6 bases). The CDR3 length is 15 residues. Germline assignment: CDR1 SQVTM and CDR2 ANQGSEA. V dropped 2 bases and J dropped 3 bases, with 17 bases sitting between them. The CDR3 DNA follows: TGCAGCGTTGAATTTGCTGTGGGACACTTCTACGAGCAGTACTTC. Residues: CSVEFAVGHFYEQYF.

This clone was found a few times. This chain joins TRBV9 and TRBJ2-1; D gene uncertain. Germline loops: CDR1 SGDLS, CDR2 YYNGEE. The CDR3 length is 15 residues. The V gene lost 3 bases and the J gene lost 0 bases, with 10 bases spanning the gap. The CDR3 DNA sequence: TGTGCCAGCAGCGCGGAATGGGTCTCCTACAATGAGCAGTTCTTC. This sequence encodes CASSAEWVSYNEQFF.

This sequence joins TRBV5-4 and TRBJ2-1; D perhaps matches TRBD1 (6 bases). Deletions cut 0 bases from V and 10 bases from J, with 11 bases between. Germline assignment: CDR1 SGHNT and CDR2 YYREEE (reference sequence). This CDR3 is built from 13 residues. The CDR3 spells CASSLDRAREQFF. The DNA of the CDR3 is TGTGCCAGCAGCTTGGACAGGGCTCGGGAGCAGTTCTTC.

This sequence joins TRBV28 and TRBJ2-7; no clear D. The CDR3 covers 13 residues. Trimming removed 5 bases at V and 0 bases at J, with 8 bases between. Germline loops: CDR1 MDHEN, CDR2 SYDVKM. The CDR3 coding sequence is TGTGCCAGCAGTCCACCTGCCTCCTACGAGCAGTACTTC. This sequence encodes CASSPPASYEQYF.

DNA for the CDR3: TGCAGCGCAAGCGCGGGGTCAGATACGCAGTATTTT. Amino acid sequence: CSASAGSDTQYF. The rearrangement joins TRBV29-1 to TRBJ2-3; D is possibly TRBD2 (6 bases). V lost 7 bases and J lost 4, with 12 bases in between. Per the germline V gene, CDR1 is SQVTM and CDR2 is ANQGSEA. CDR3 length equals 12 residues.

V and J are TRBV7-2 and TRBJ1-2; no clear D gene. The germline V gene encodes CDR1 SGHTA and CDR2 FQGNSA. Trimming removed 5 bases at V and 7 bases at J, with 14 bases between. The CDR3 runs 13 residues. This CDR3 reads CASSPDPSGGYTF. The CDR3 DNA follows: TGTGCCAGCAGCCCCGACCCTTCCGGTGGCTACACCTTC.

The chain links TRBV7-2 to TRBJ2-1; TRBD2 matches at 14 bases. Germline trimming cut 4 bases from V and 6 bases from J; bases unmatched to any gene: 2. Germline V lookup: CDR1 SGHTA, CDR2 FQGNSA. The CDR3 extends over 15 amino acids. The DNA of the CDR3 is TGTGCCAGCAGCTCAGGACTAGCGGGAGGCAATGAGCAGTTCTTC. Translating gives CASSSGLAGGNEQFF.

The V and J genes are TRBV6-5 and TRBJ2-7, with 7 bases matching TRBD1. This CDR3 region has 11 residues. The trim removed 5 bases at V and 9 bases at J, leaving 4 bases unmatched. Per germline, CDR1 MNHEY and CDR2 SVGAGI. This CDR3 is CASSRQGRQYF. As DNA, the CDR3 is TGTGCCAGCAGTAGACAGGGTCGGCAGTACTTC.

This clone was seen repeatedly, ten times or more. This chain connects TRBV19 to TRBJ1-5; no definite D call. Trimming cost V 6 bases and J 9 bases, with 12 bases left between them. The CDR3 consists of 12 residues. Germline lookup yields CDR1 LNHDA and CDR2 SQIVND (reference sequence). CDR3: CASSENIGPQHF. CDR3 coding DNA: TGTGCCAGTAGCGAGAACATCGGGCCCCAGCATTTT.

The chain links TRBV7-9 to TRBJ2-5; D uncertain. CDR1 and CDR2 (germline): SEHNR, FQNEAQ (reference sequence). The CDR3 is made up of 10 amino acids. V lost 7 bases to trimming and J lost 4 bases, with 4 bases between them. The CDR3 DNA is TGTGCCAGCAAGGGAGAGACCCAGTACTTC. Translating gives CASKGETQYF.

The chain employs TRBV2 and TRBJ1-6; D uncertain. This CDR3 has 13 residues. V lost 6 bases and J 2 bases, leaving 5 bases between the germline ends. CDR1 is SNHLY and CDR2 is FYNNEI in the germline V gene. In DNA, the CDR3 is TGTGCCAGCAGAGTGGCCTATAATTCACCCCTCCACTTT. Its translation is CASRVAYNSPLHF.

The V gene is TRBV6-5, the J gene TRBJ2-1; possible D gene TRBD2, 5 bases. This CDR3 is built from 15 residues. V shed 6 bases and J shed 0 bases, with 12 bases lying between them. Per the germline V gene, CDR1 is MNHEY and CDR2 is SVGAGI. CDR3 amino acids: CASSPDWDSYNEQFF. As DNA, the CDR3 is TGTGCCAGCAGCCCGGACTGGGACTCCTACAATGAGCAGTTCTTC.

This chain connects TRBV30 to TRBJ2-3, with D uncertain. CDR1 is GTSNPN and CDR2 is SVGIG in the germline V gene (reference sequence). The V gene lost 2 bases and the J gene lost 4 bases, with 16 bases spanning the gap. This CDR3 has 15 residues. CDR3 region: CAWSNPTWGADTQYF. The CDR3 DNA follows: TGTGCCTGGAGTAACCCCACGTGGGGTGCAGATACGCAGTATTTT.

In its sample, this clone was seen a few times. Here the CDR3 reads CASSVAGEETQYF. The CDR3 coding sequence is TGTGCCAGCAGCGTTGCGGGGGAAGAGACCCAGTACTTC. The rearrangement links TRBV7-9 to TRBJ2-5, with 7 bases aligning to TRBD2. Losses at the gene ends were 5 bases for V and 3 bases for J; bases not matched to a gene: 3. Looked up from germline, CDR1 is SEHNR and CDR2 is FQNEAQ (reference sequence). CDR3 length: 13 residues.

The J gene is TRBJ2-1, the V gene TRBV11-2; D might be TRBD1 (5 bases). Germline CDR1 is SGHAT and CDR2 is FQNNGV. This CDR3 is 12 amino acids long. V was pared by 0 bases and J by 9 bases, with 6 bases between. In nucleotides, the CDR3 is TGTGCCAGCAGCTTAGACAGGGTTGAGCAGTTCTTC. Its protein product is CASSLDRVEQFF.

On this clone: A junction end diverges from the germline sequence, so it may reflect a read error. The chain links TRBV30 to TRBJ2-7; D is uncertain. This CDR3 is built from 8 residues. The germline CDR1 and CDR2 sequences are GTSNPN and SVGIG (reference sequence). The CDR3 protein is CAWSTLPF. The CDR3, as DNA: TGTGCCTGGAGTACCCTTCCCTTC.

The chain links TRBV7-2 to TRBJ2-1; tentative D call: TRBD1 (6 bases). Germline V CDR1 and CDR2: SGHTA, FQGNSA. Trimming pared 0 bases from V and 9 bases from J, leaving 15 bases between. This CDR3 comprises 15 residues. The CDR3 bases are TGTGCCAGCAGCTTAGCTTATATACAGGGTAGTGAGCAGTTCTTC. Translation: CASSLAYIQGSEQFF.